A single T cell receptor beta chain is shown here with its context. Its antigen is unknown. Nothing much larger sits one base from this clone, and base qualities are not available. Libraries came from the immunoSEQ multiplex PCR assay. Alongside multiparametric flow cytometry, deep sequencing of rearranged TCR beta loci was used to profile the T cell repertoires. Entries here come from immuneACCESS through TCRdb and include only in-frame sequences with V and J called. Some clones fail to appear in such tables; in the studies checked, an unresolved V gene covers under half of the shortfall, and the cause of the remainder is unknown. For this sample there are more than 70,000 clones; around 83% appear just once. The top ten clones comprise roughly 1.4% of the sample. These data originate in a study of lymphopenia after photon versus proton radiotherapy (dated by TCRdb to between 2019 and 2020). Study-wide context: The immunological effects of photon versus proton radiation therapy were compared in patients with gastrointestinal tumors who developed high-grade lymphopenia. The cohort included around 22 patients with gastrointestinal tumors who developed lymphopenia after receiving either photon or proton therapy. The study aimed to characterize how the two radiation modalities differ in their impact on the immune system. The investigation overall reported the following: The authors looked at the survival association only in patients who died, and they framed better survival with proton therapy as a possibility rather than a demonstrated result. Across the cohort, an inverse correlation was found between a larger post-nadir drop in TCR diversity and overall survival time among patients who died. Relative stability during treatment was observed in proton-treated patients, whereas loss of naive T cells and TCR diversity and gain of effector/memory populations were observed in photon-treated patients. After the lymphocyte count nadir, repertoires from photon-treated patients showed oligoclonal expansion, particularly of CD8+ Temra cells, and this expansion drove the decline in diversity.

The sequences come from peripheral blood, collected from a patient treated with proton-based radiotherapy. This TCR came from a man aged 55 to 70 with pancreatic cancer.

The CDR3 region: CASSGKRLNTEAFF. The nucleotides are TGTGCCAGCAGTGGGAAACGATTGAACACTGAAGCTTTCTTT. This chain joins TRBV2 to TRBJ1-1; the D gene is not confidently resolved. CDR1 SNHLY and CDR2 FYNNEI are derived from the germline V gene. V drops 4 bases and J drops 0 bases, leaving 9 bases in between. The CDR3 contains 14 residues, cysteine and phenylalanine counted. Just CDR3 DNA is preserved here, 42 bases in frame from base 1. Where the CDR3 stops, the reference TRBV2 and TRBJ1-1 genes take over; the full variable domain is EPEVTQTPSHQVTQMGQEVILRCVPISNHLYFYWYRQILGQKVEFLVSFYNNEISEKSEIFDDQFSVERPDGSNFTLKIRSTKLEDSAMYFCASSGKRLNTEAFFGQGTRLTVV.